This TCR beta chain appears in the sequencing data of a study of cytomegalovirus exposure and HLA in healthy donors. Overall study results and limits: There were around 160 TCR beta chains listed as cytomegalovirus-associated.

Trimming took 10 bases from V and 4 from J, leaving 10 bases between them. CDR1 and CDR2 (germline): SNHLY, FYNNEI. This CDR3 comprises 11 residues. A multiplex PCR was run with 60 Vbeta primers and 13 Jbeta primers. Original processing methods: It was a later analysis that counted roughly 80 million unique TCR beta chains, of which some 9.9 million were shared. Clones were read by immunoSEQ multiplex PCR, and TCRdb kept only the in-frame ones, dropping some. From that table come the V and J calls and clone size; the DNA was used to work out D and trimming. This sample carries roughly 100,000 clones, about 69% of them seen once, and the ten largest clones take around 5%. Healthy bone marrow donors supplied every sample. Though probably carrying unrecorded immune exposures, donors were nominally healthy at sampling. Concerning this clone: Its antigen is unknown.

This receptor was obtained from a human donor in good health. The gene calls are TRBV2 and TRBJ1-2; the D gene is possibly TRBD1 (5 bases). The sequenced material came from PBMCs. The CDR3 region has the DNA TGTGCCATCGGGGGGGTCTATGGCTACACCTTC. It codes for CAIGGVYGYTF.